The 18 T cell receptor beta chains reported below all come from one sample, sequenced in a study of Tregs in tolerant kidney transplant recipients. Sequencing was performed with immunoSEQ multiplex PCR; in TCRdb, only in-frame clones are kept and a portion is missing. The table records about 110,000 clones, around 87% of them present only once. Source: CD4+ T cells from blood, taken before the transplant. These receptors came from a human donor who received a combined kidney and bone marrow transplant.

The rearrangement links TRBV25-1 to TRBJ2-2, with 9 bases identical to TRBD1. The CDR3 has 13 residues. Trimming at V came to 8 bases and at J to 4 bases, leaving 2 bases not matched to a gene. Germline V CDR1 and CDR2: MGHDK, SYGVNS. In DNA form, the CDR3 reads TGTGCCAGCCGGGACAGGGCCACCGGGGAGCTGTTTTTT. Protein sequence: CASRDRATGELFF.

This chain uses TRBV30 with TRBJ2-5; a possible D gene is TRBD2 (6 bases). The CDR3 contains 14 residues. Between the trimmed V and J ends, which lost 3 bases and 4 bases, there was a span of 15 bases. CDR1 and CDR2 from the germline V gene are GTSNPN and SVGIG (reference sequence). The CDR3 sequence is CAWRRWGESETQYF. In nucleotides, the CDR3 is TGTGCCTGGAGGCGGTGGGGGGAGTCAGAGACCCAGTACTTC.

The rearrangement joins TRBV5-1 to TRBJ2-7; perhaps TRBD1 as D (7 bases). The CDR3 has 14 residues. Germline CDR1 and CDR2: SGHRS and YFSETQ. Trimming left V 4 bases short and J 1 base short, with 12 bases between. CDR3 region: CASSRGTASYEQYF. As DNA, the CDR3 is TGCGCCAGCAGCCGCGGGACAGCTTCCTACGAGCAGTACTTC.

V is TRBV6-1 and J is TRBJ1-3; no definite D call. The germline V gene has CDR1 MNHNS and CDR2 SASEGT. The CDR3 is 12 residues long. V was trimmed by 0 bases and J by 6 bases, leaving 3 bases between them. The DNA of the CDR3 is TGTGCCAGCAGTGAAGCCCTAAACACCATATATTTT. Its translation is CASSEALNTIYF.

The chain couples TRBV7-2 to TRBJ2-3; a possible D gene is TRBD2 (5 bases). Trimming removed 5 bases at V and 5 bases at J, with 17 bases between. Germline values: CDR1 SGHTA, CDR2 FQGNSA. The CDR3 spans 15 residues. CDR3 in DNA: TGTGCCAGCAGCCCCCCCGGGGTCCGTGGAGATACGCAGTATTTT. It translates to CASSPPGVRGDTQYF.

The chain recombines TRBV18 with TRBJ2-7, with a tentative D call TRBD1 (5 bases). This CDR3 comprises 12 residues. Germline CDR1 KGHSH, CDR2 LQKENI. Trimming removed 6 bases from V and 3 bases from J, with 9 bases in between. The CDR3 spells CASSLGDYEQYF. In nucleotides, the CDR3 is TGTGCCAGCTCCCTAGGGGACTACGAGCAGTACTTC. The entire variable domain, with the rest obtained from reference TRBV18 and TRBJ2-7, is as follows: NAGVMQNPRHLVRRRGQEARLRCSPMKGHSHVYWYRQLPEEGLKFMVYLQKENIIDESGMPKERFSAEFPKEGPSILRIQQVVRGDSAAYFCASSLGDYEQYFGPGTRLTVT.

The sample holds a few counts of this clone. The genes are TRBV5-1 and TRBJ1-5; D unresolved. The CDR3 has 14 amino acids. CDR1 is SGHRS, CDR2 YFSETQ, per germline. V lost 3 bases and J lost 4, with 11 bases in between. The CDR3 sequence is CASSSGLGNQPQHF. CDR3 coding DNA: TGCGCCAGCAGCTCAGGACTTGGAAATCAGCCCCAGCATTTT.

The genes are TRBV7-7 and TRBJ2-2; D not resolved. Trimming cost V 7 bases and J 5 bases, with 14 bases left between them. CDR1 is SSHAT and CDR2 is FNYEAQ in the germline V gene (reference sequence). The CDR3 spans 14 residues. This CDR3 reads CASIPAARTGELFF. CDR3 in DNA: TGTGCCAGCATCCCGGCAGCGCGGACCGGGGAGCTGTTTTTT.

This sequence joins TRBV2 and TRBJ2-6, with D possibly being TRBD2 (5 bases). The CDR3 runs 19 residues. Germline values: CDR1 SNHLY, CDR2 FYNNEI. The V gene lost 5 bases and the J gene lost 3 bases, with 23 bases spanning the gap. The CDR3 region is CASSPRTFSLFGGANVLTF. CDR3 DNA: TGTGCCAGCAGTCCAAGGACTTTCTCCCTCTTCGGTGGGGCCAACGTCCTGACTTTC.

V usage is TRBV10-3 and J usage is TRBJ1-4; TRBD1 might be the D (6 bases). The CDR3 contains 13 residues. Germline V CDR1 and CDR2: ENHRY, SYGVKD. The V and J ends lost 4 bases and 4 bases respectively, with 7 bases between them. The CDR3: CAISVDSNEKLFF. CDR3 in DNA: TGTGCCATCAGTGTGGACAGTAATGAAAAACTGTTTTTT.

The chain recombines TRBV30 with TRBJ2-5; 14 nucleotides line up with TRBD2. V shed 4 bases, J shed 4 bases, and the junction held 8 bases outside the gene matches. This CDR3 contains 16 residues. The germline V gene encodes CDR1 GTSNPN and CDR2 SVGIG (reference sequence). The CDR3 is CAWTRGLAGGLETQYF. CDR3 DNA sequence: TGTGCCTGGACTCGAGGACTAGCGGGAGGTTTAGAGACCCAGTACTTC.

The chain couples TRBV28 to TRBJ2-5, with D unclear. V was pared by 7 bases and J by 4 bases, with 13 bases between. Germline loops: CDR1 MDHEN, CDR2 SYDVKM. The CDR3 contains 13 residues. As DNA, the CDR3 is TGTGCCAGCACCGCCTTTGGCGGAGAGACCCAGTACTTC. This sequence encodes CASTAFGGETQYF.

The J gene is TRBJ1-3, the V gene TRBV5-1; a possible D gene is TRBD1 (5 bases). The CDR3 consists of 16 residues. Germline CDR1 is SGHRS and CDR2 is YFSETQ. V gave up 4 bases and J gave up 2 bases, with 16 bases separating them. The CDR3, as DNA: TGCGCCAGCAGCCTTTCACGTAGGGGCCCTGGAAACACCATATATTTT. Encoded protein: CASSLSRRGPGNTIYF. Using reference TRBV5-1 and TRBJ1-3 for the parts outside the CDR3, the full variable domain is KAGVTQTPRYLIKTRGQQVTLSCSPISGHRSVSWYQQTPGQGLQFLFEYFSETQRNKGNFPGRFSGRQFSNSRSEMNVSTLELGDSALYLCASSLSRRGPGNTIYFGEGSWLTVV.

The chain combines TRBV5-1 with TRBJ1-3, with no clear D. The CDR3 has 14 residues. Germline loops: CDR1 SGHRS, CDR2 YFSETQ. V dropped 6 bases and J dropped 0 bases, with 10 bases sitting between them. In DNA, the CDR3 is TGCGCCAGCACCTCAGGCCTCTCTGGAAACACCATATATTTT. Protein sequence: CASTSGLSGNTIYF.

The DNA of the CDR3 is TGTGCCAGCAGCATTGGACAGGGTGGGGGAGAGACCCAGTACTTC. It codes for CASSIGQGGGETQYF. The V gene is TRBV11-2, the J gene TRBJ2-5; 8 bases map to TRBD1. Trimming took 5 bases from V and 4 from J; bases not matched to a gene: 9. From germline, CDR1 is SGHAT and CDR2 FQNNGV. CDR3 length: 15 amino acids.

This clone was seen only once. The chain links TRBV28 to TRBJ1-1; possible D gene TRBD1, 5 bases. The CDR3 consists of 13 residues. Germline V CDR1 and CDR2: MDHEN, SYDVKM. V lost 3 bases and J lost 1, with 6 bases in between. The CDR3 coding sequence is TGTGCCAGCAGTTTCAGGGCGAACACTGAAGCTTTCTTT. Residues: CASSFRANTEAFF.

This chain links TRBV7-6 with TRBJ2-7, with 8 bases matching TRBD1. This CDR3 has 15 residues. The V and J ends lost 1 base and 3 bases, in that order; junction bases with no gene match: 5. Germline V gives CDR1 SGHVS, CDR2 FNYEAQ. For the CDR3, the DNA is TGTGCCAGCAGCTTAGACAGGGGGTCCTTCTACGAGCAGTACTTC. Protein sequence: CASSLDRGSFYEQYF.

The chain has TRBV18 and TRBJ2-1, with a possible D match to TRBD1 (5 bases). Trimming left V 2 bases short and J 6 bases short, with 14 bases between. Germline lookup yields CDR1 KGHSH and CDR2 LQKENI. CDR3 length equals 15 residues. The CDR3 is CASSPEAQGFNEQFF. The CDR3 nucleotides read TGTGCCAGCTCACCAGAGGCGCAGGGCTTCAATGAGCAGTTCTTC. Based on the CDR3 plus reference TRBV18 and TRBJ2-1, the full variable domain is NAGVMQNPRHLVRRRGQEARLRCSPMKGHSHVYWYRQLPEEGLKFMVYLQKENIIDESGMPKERFSAEFPKEGPSILRIQQVVRGDSAAYFCASSPEAQGFNEQFFGPGTRLTVL.